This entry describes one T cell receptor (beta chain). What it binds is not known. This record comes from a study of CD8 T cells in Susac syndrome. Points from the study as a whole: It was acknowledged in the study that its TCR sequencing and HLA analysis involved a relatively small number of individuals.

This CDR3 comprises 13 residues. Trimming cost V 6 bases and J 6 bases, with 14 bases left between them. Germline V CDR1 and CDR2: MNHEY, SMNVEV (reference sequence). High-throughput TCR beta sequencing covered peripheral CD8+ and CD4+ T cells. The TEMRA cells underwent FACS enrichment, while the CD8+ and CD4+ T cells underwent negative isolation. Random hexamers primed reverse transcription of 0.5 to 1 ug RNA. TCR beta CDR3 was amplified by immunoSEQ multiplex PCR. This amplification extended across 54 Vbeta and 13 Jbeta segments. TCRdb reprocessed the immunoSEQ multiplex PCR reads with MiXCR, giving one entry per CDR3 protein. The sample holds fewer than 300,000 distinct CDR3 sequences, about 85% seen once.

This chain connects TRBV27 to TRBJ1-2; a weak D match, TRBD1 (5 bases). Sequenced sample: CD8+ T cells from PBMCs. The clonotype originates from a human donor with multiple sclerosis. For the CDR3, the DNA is TGTGCCAGCAGCTTCGGGGGAGGAAATGGCTACACCTTC. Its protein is CASSFGGGNGYTF.